This T cell receptor beta chain is drawn from a study of CD8+CD57+ T cells in acquired aplastic anemia. Researchers used genomic DNA as the template to profile TCR beta VDJ and CDR3. TCRdb re-analysed the reads in MiXCR, keeping a single row per CDR3 protein. The data contain roughly 150,000 distinct CDR3 sequences, around 45% of them singletons. The V gene end was trimmed by 2 bases and the J gene end by 5 bases; junction bases not matched to a gene: 7. Germline V gene lookup returns CDR1 ENHRY and CDR2 SYGVKD. The CDR3 has 16 residues. The source is a human donor in good health. Input material: sorted CD4+, CD8+, or CD8+CD57+ T cells (not recorded which) from PBMCs. The chain couples TRBV10-3 to TRBJ2-7, with TRBD1 identical over 12 bases. CDR3 nucleotides: TGTGCCATCAGTGAGACGCCCGGGACAGGGGGCGACGAGCAGTACTTC. It specifies CAISETPGTGGDEQYF.